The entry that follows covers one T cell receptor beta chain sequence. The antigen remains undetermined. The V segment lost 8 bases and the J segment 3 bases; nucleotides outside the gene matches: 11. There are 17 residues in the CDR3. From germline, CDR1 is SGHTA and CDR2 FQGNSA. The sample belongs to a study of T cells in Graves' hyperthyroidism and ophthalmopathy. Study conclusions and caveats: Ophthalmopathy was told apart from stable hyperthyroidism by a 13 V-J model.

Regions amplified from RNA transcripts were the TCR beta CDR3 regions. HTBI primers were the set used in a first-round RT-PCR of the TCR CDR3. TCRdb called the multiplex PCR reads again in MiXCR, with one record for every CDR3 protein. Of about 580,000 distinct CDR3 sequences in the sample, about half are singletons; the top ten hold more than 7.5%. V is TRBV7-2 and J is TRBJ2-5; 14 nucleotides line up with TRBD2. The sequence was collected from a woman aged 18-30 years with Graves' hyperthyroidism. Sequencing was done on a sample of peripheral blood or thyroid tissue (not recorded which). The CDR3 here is CASSPIGLAGGEETQYF. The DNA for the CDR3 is TGTGCCAGCTCACCAATAGGACTAGCGGGAGGCGAAGAGACCCAGTACTTC. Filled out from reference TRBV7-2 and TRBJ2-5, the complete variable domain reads GAGVSQSPSNKVTEKGKDVELRCDPISGHTALYWYRQSLGQGLEFLIYFQGNSAPDKSGLPSDRFSAERTGGSVSTLTIQRTQQEDSAVYLCASSPIGLAGGEETQYFGPGTRLLVL.